A single sample gave rise to the 8 T cell receptor beta chains below, sequenced in a study of blood T cell repertoires in COVID-19. Sequencing used immunoSEQ multiplex PCR; TCRdb keeps in-frame clones, though not all of them. The sample gives approximately 350,000 clones, 75% to 90% of which show up once; around 1% is in the top ten. Sequencing input: PBMCs or T cells enriched from blood (not recorded which). The source of these receptors is a man aged 18 to 29 who had recovered from COVID-19.

This chain links TRBV19 with TRBJ2-1, with D tentatively TRBD2 (6 bases). There are 16 residues in the CDR3. V lost 8 bases, J lost 5 bases, and 22 bases lay in between. Germline values: CDR1 LNHDA, CDR2 SQIVND (reference sequence). The CDR3 region has the DNA TGTGCCAGTGCGGGTCGTAAGGCGGGATCTCACAATGAGCAGTTCTTC. This encodes CASAGRKAGSHNEQFF.

This clone was seen more than once but under ten times. This chain uses TRBV4-1 with TRBJ2-5; TRBD2 agrees at 14 bases. This CDR3 spans 18 amino acids. J gave up 5 bases and V 2 bases, and 10 bases lay outside the gene matches. Looked up from germline, CDR1 is MGHRA and CDR2 is YSYEKL. The CDR3 sequence: CASSQSPTSGGAGETQYF. CDR3 nucleotide sequence: TGCGCCAGCAGCCAATCCCCGACTAGCGGGGGGGCAGGGGAGACCCAGTACTTC.

The chain couples TRBV7-2 to TRBJ2-3; TRBD2 agrees at 10 bases. The CDR3 contains 16 residues. Germline CDR1 SGHTA, CDR2 FQGNSA. V shed 0 bases and J 2 bases; nucleotides not matched to a gene: 2. The CDR3 region has the DNA TGTGCCAGCAGCTTAGCACTAGCGGGACCCACAGATACGCAGTATTTT. Translation gives CASSLALAGPTDTQYF.

V and J are TRBV28 and TRBJ2-1; TRBD1 is a possible D gene (6 bases). Germline CDR1 MDHEN, CDR2 SYDVKM. V was pared by 3 bases and J by 9 bases, with 12 bases between. This CDR3 contains 13 residues. CDR3 in DNA: TGTGCCAGCAGTTTGGGGGCCGGAGGTGAGCAGTTCTTC. It encodes CASSLGAGGEQFF. Full variable domain (rest looked up from reference TRBV28 and TRBJ2-1): DVKVTQSSRYLVKRTGEKVFLECVQDMDHENMFWYRQDPGLGLRLIYFSYDVKMKEKGDIPEGYSVSREKKERFSLILESASTNQTSMYLCASSLGAGGEQFFGPGTRLTVL.

The rearrangement joins TRBV29-1 to TRBJ2-7; D is perhaps TRBD1 (5 bases). With 7 bases removed from V and 3 bases from J, the gap between germline ends came to 16 bases. The CDR3 length is 13 residues. Per germline, CDR1 SQVTM and CDR2 ANQGSEA. CDR3 coding DNA: TGCAGCGGCCTCTCAGGGTACGGCTACGAGCAGTACTTC. Protein: CSGLSGYGYEQYF.

CDR3 DNA sequence: TGTGCCAGCAGTGAATCAGTTTCTGGCGGGGCCAACGTCCTGACTTTC. This encodes CASSESVSGGANVLTF. The V call is TRBV25-1, the J call TRBJ2-6; D call uncertain. The germline CDR1 and CDR2 sequences are MGHDK and SYGVNS. Between the trimmed V and J ends, which lost 1 base and 4 bases, there was a span of 11 bases. This CDR3 is 16 amino acids long.

This chain joins TRBV6-1 and TRBJ2-7, with D possibly being TRBD1 (5 bases). CDR1 MNHNS and CDR2 SASEGT come from the germline V gene. This CDR3 is built from 13 residues. V was cut by 3 bases and J by 3 bases, with 9 bases left in between. The CDR3 coding sequence is TGTGCCAGCAGTGACGCAGGGCTCTACGAGCAGTACTTC. Its protein is CASSDAGLYEQYF.

This chain joins TRBV30 and TRBJ2-1; D not certain. V was clipped by 7 bases and J by 4 bases, with 20 bases between them. The CDR3 contains 15 residues. The germline V gene encodes CDR1 GTSNPN and CDR2 SVGIG (reference sequence). CDR3 residues: CAYEWALTPYNEQFF. The CDR3, as DNA: TGTGCCTACGAATGGGCCCTCACCCCATACAATGAGCAGTTCTTC.